The 2 T cell receptor beta chains below come from one sample, sequenced in a study of lymphopenia after photon versus proton radiotherapy (dated by TCRdb to between 2018 and 2020). Library method: the immunoSEQ multiplex PCR assay. This immuneACCESS table, as held by TCRdb, lists in-frame sequences with V and J called but not all clones. Of the missing ones, under half trace to an unresolved V gene in checked studies; the others have no known cause. Across this sample there are approximately 40,000 clones, with 86% seen only once. The leading ten clones occupy approximately 10% of the sample. The input for sequencing was peripheral blood, taken from a patient treated with proton-based radiotherapy. All receptors derive from a woman in her 70s with pancreatic cancer. Some clones in this sample may be carry-over from other donors' samples.

V is TRBV28 and J is TRBJ2-3; the match to TRBD2 covers 8 bases. V dropped 7 bases and J dropped 7; count of bases not matched to a gene: 7. Germline CDR1 and CDR2: MDHEN and SYDVKM. CDR3 size: 13 residues. The chain's CDR3 is CASTPPGGYTQYF. The DNA for the CDR3 is TGTGCCAGCACTCCTCCGGGGGGGTATACGCAGTATTTT.

The chain links TRBV28 to TRBJ1-2, with D tentatively TRBD1 (5 bases). The V gene's germline CDR1 is MDHEN and CDR2 SYDVKM. The CDR3 spans 13 residues. The V end was cut by 3 bases, the J end by 8 bases, with 13 bases between. The CDR3 nucleotides are TGTGCCAGCAGTTTGGGGCCAGGCCTCGGCTACACCTTC. As protein: CASSLGPGLGYTF.